These 22 T cell receptor beta chains were sequenced from one sample in a study of graft-versus-host responses after intestinal transplantation. The antigens these receptors bind are not known. TCRdb's table, derived via immunoSEQ multiplex PCR, lists solely in-frame clones and lacks some. The sample consists of around 97,000 clones, 80% to 95% of them appearing once. The specimen comprised unstimulated CD8+ T cells sorted from spleen or lymph node cells, sampled before intestinal transplant. The source of these receptors is a human donor who received an intestinal transplant.

The chain is built from TRBV11-1 and TRBJ1-1; 9 bases map to TRBD1. The CDR3 is 14 residues long. Germline trimming cut 7 bases from V and 3 bases from J; bases unmatched to any gene: 6. Germline CDR1 reads SGHAT; CDR2 reads FQDESV (reference sequence). CDR3 DNA sequence: TGTGCCAGCACCCCCGGGACAGGGTACACTGAAGCTTTCTTT. It translates to CASTPGTGYTEAFF.

The rearrangement links TRBV6-5 to TRBJ2-1, with TRBD2 matching 8 bases. From germline, CDR1 is MNHEY and CDR2 SVGAGI. Trimming at V came to 4 bases and at J to 13 bases, leaving 6 bases not matched to a gene. The CDR3 has 12 amino acids. For the CDR3, the DNA is TGTGCCAGCAGTTCCACCGGGACTAGACAGTTCTTC. It is translated as CASSSTGTRQFF.

In regard to this clone: In the same sample, other DNA sequences code for this CDR3. This chain joins TRBV5-4 and TRBJ1-2; TRBD1 matches 8 bases. The V and J ends lost 4 bases and 5 bases, in that order; junction bases with no gene match: 7. This CDR3 comprises 14 residues. CDR1 SGHNT and CDR2 YYREEE come from the germline V gene (reference sequence). DNA for the CDR3: TGTGCCAGCAGCGCCCCGGACAGGGCATATGGCTACACCTTC. This encodes CASSAPDRAYGYTF.

This clone came up a few times. V usage is TRBV4-1 and J usage is TRBJ1-4; 7 bases map to TRBD1. The CDR3 extends over 18 amino acids. CDR1 and CDR2 (germline): MGHRA, YSYEKL. Trimming at V came to 0 bases and at J to 3 bases, leaving 10 bases not matched to a gene. Here the CDR3 DNA reads TGCGCCAGCAGCCAAGATAATGTTGGAGGACAGGCTAATGAAAAACTGTTTTTT. As protein: CASSQDNVGGQANEKLFF.

In DNA form, the CDR3 reads TGTGCTAGTGGTTTGGAACTCCCGAACGAGCAGTTCTTC. Residues: CASGLELPNEQFF. V and J are TRBV12-5 and TRBJ2-1; unclear D gene. The V gene's germline CDR1 is LGHNT and CDR2 FRNRAP. The CDR3 is made up of 13 amino acids. The V and J ends lost 1 base and 10 bases respectively, with 11 bases between them.

J is TRBJ1-6 and V is TRBV5-5; unclear D gene. The CDR3 has 16 amino acids. The V end was cut by 0 bases, the J end by 0 bases, with 7 bases between. Germline CDR1 and CDR2: SGHKS and YYEKEE (reference sequence). The CDR3: CASSLADRSYNSPLHF. Here the CDR3 DNA reads TGTGCCAGCAGCTTGGCGGACCGCTCCTATAATTCACCCCTCCACTTT.

The genes are TRBV4-1 and TRBJ2-7; D is unresolved. Germline V gene sequence: CDR1 MGHRA, CDR2 YSYEKL. This CDR3 is built from 12 residues. Trimming cost V 0 bases and J 7 bases, with 7 bases left between them. CDR3 DNA: TGCGCCAGCAGCCAAGATTTAGCAGAGCAGTACTTC. The encoded protein is CASSQDLAEQYF.

J is TRBJ1-2 and V is TRBV7-2; D is ambiguous. The CDR3 has 16 amino acids. V was trimmed by 5 bases and J by 0 bases, leaving 16 bases between them. The germline CDR1 and CDR2 sequences are SGHTA and FQGNSA. This CDR3 is CASSPGQYTPNYGYTF. For the CDR3, the DNA is TGTGCCAGCAGCCCTGGGCAGTATACCCCTAACTATGGCTACACCTTC.

This chain links TRBV2 with TRBJ1-5; D may be TRBD1 (5 bases). The CDR3 spans 13 residues. In germline, CDR1 is SNHLY, CDR2 FYNNEI. V lost 10 bases and J lost 8, with 18 bases in between. The CDR3 sequence is CATGMRGPKPQHF. The CDR3 nucleotides are TGTGCCACGGGGATGAGGGGCCCCAAGCCCCAGCATTTT.

V usage is TRBV2 and J usage is TRBJ1-1, with 7 nucleotides matching TRBD1. The CDR3 totals 16 residues. Germline CDR1 is SNHLY and CDR2 is FYNNEI. V lost 3 bases, J lost 0 bases, and 7 bases stayed unmatched. The CDR3 region has the DNA TGTGCCAGCAGTGAGGGGGGACAGCTAATGAACACTGAAGCTTTCTTT. It specifies CASSEGGQLMNTEAFF.

V and J are TRBV5-4 and TRBJ2-7, with 7 bases lining up with TRBD2. CDR1 is SGHNT and CDR2 is YYREEE in the germline V gene (reference sequence). The CDR3 extends over 13 amino acids. V was pared by 5 bases and J by 0 bases, with 2 bases of the junction left unmatched. The CDR3 spells CASSRGSSYEQYF. As DNA, the CDR3 is TGTGCCAGCAGTCGCGGGAGCTCCTACGAGCAGTACTTC.

This sequence joins TRBV7-6 and TRBJ1-1; weak D call: TRBD1 (5 bases). Germline V lookup: CDR1 SGHVS, CDR2 FNYEAQ. The CDR3 totals 12 residues. V lost 7 bases to trimming and J lost 1 base, with 7 bases between them. CDR3 sequence: CASKGQNTEAFF. CDR3 DNA: TGTGCCAGCAAAGGACAGAACACTGAAGCTTTCTTT.

The rearrangement links TRBV19 to TRBJ1-1; TRBD1 aligns across 11 bases. Unmatched junction bases numbered 6, after V lost 6 bases and J lost 6 bases. CDR3 size: 14 residues. Per the germline V gene, CDR1 is LNHDA and CDR2 is SQIVND (reference sequence). This chain's CDR3 is CASRGDRGGPEAFF. The CDR3 region has the DNA TGTGCCAGTAGGGGGGACAGGGGGGGACCTGAAGCTTTCTTT.

This clone was detected once. The gene calls are TRBV9 and TRBJ1-6, with D unclear. The CDR3 is 14 amino acids. Germline-derived CDR1 and CDR2 are SGDLS and YYNGEE. V shed 4 bases and J shed 7 bases, with 12 bases lying between them. CDR3 protein: CASSPGSLNSPLHF. The CDR3 DNA reads as TGTGCCAGCAGCCCCGGTTCACTAAATTCACCCCTCCACTTT.

The chain combines TRBV5-6 with TRBJ2-7; D could derive from TRBD1 or TRBD2 (5 bases each). V was cut by 6 bases and J by 2 bases, with 15 bases left in between. This CDR3 spans 14 amino acids. CDR1 SGHDT and CDR2 YYEEEE come from the germline V gene. The CDR3 loop is CASTSWGNPYEQYF. The CDR3 region has the DNA TGTGCCAGCACCTCCTGGGGGAACCCCTACGAGCAGTACTTC.

In DNA form, the CDR3 reads TGTGCCAGCAGCCACAGAGGAGACAGCTCCTATGGCTACACCTTC. It specifies CASSHRGDSSYGYTF. The J gene is TRBJ1-2, the V gene TRBV7-2; D is possibly TRBD1 (5 bases). Deletions cut 5 bases from V and 4 bases from J, with 17 bases between. Germline lookup yields CDR1 SGHTA and CDR2 FQGNSA. The CDR3 runs to 15 residues.

The chain uses TRBV5-4 and TRBJ2-7, with 8 bases matching TRBD1. This CDR3 is 14 amino acids long. The trim removed 1 base at V and 2 bases at J, leaving 2 bases unmatched. From germline, CDR1 is SGHNT and CDR2 YYREEE (reference sequence). The CDR3 DNA is TGTGCCAGCAGCTTGCGGGACAGGCCCTACGAGCAGTACTTC. Its protein product is CASSLRDRPYEQYF.

The chain recombines TRBV27 with TRBJ1-4; the match to TRBD1 covers 9 bases. V lost 0 bases and J lost 8; bases outside the gene matches: 4. This CDR3 has 15 amino acids. Germline CDR1 reads MNHEY; CDR2 reads SMNVEV (reference sequence). CDR3 DNA sequence: TGTGCCAGCAGTTTATCTGGGACAGGGTTAGAAAAACTGTTTTTT. Protein: CASSLSGTGLEKLFF.

Comment on this clone: This specimen includes other DNA sequences encoding the same CDR3. The V call is TRBV19, the J call TRBJ2-1, with D unresolved. Germline V gene sequence: CDR1 LNHDA, CDR2 SQIVND (reference sequence). This CDR3 region has 12 residues. Trimming cost V 1 base and J 6 bases, with 4 bases left between them. The chain's CDR3 is CASSIGGNEQFF. CDR3 bases: TGTGCCAGTAGTATAGGAGGCAATGAGCAGTTCTTC.

The chain has TRBV11-2 and TRBJ2-7; unclear D gene. With 4 bases removed from V and 4 bases from J, the gap between germline ends came to 5 bases. Germline V gene lookup returns CDR1 SGHAT and CDR2 FQNNGV. The CDR3 consists of 11 residues. DNA for the CDR3: TGTGCCAGCAGCTCCATTTACGAGCAGTACTTC. Translation: CASSSIYEQYF.

This clone has just one count. The chain employs TRBV9 and TRBJ2-1; no clear D gene. The V and J ends lost 0 bases and 3 bases respectively, with 13 bases between them. Germline lookup yields CDR1 SGDLS and CDR2 YYNGEE. This CDR3 spans 16 amino acids. CDR3 loop: CASSVEAQPVYNEQFF. The CDR3 nucleotides are TGTGCCAGCAGCGTAGAAGCCCAGCCCGTCTACAATGAGCAGTTCTTC.

The chain carries TRBV9 and TRBJ1-4, with D possibly matching TRBD1 (5 bases). Trimming took 4 bases from V and 14 from J, leaving 18 bases between them. The CDR3 consists of 13 residues. The germline CDR1 and CDR2 sequences are SGDLS and YYNGEE. CDR3 bases: TGTGCCAGCAGCCCCGGTGGGGGGTTTGATCTGTTTTTT. Its translation is CASSPGGGFDLFF.